Presented here are 22 T cell receptor beta chains from one specimen sequenced in a study of T cells in Graves' hyperthyroidism and ophthalmopathy. RNA transcripts gave rise to amplified TCR beta CDR3 regions. The study used the HTBI primer set for a first-round RT-PCR of the TCR CDR3. TCRdb reprocessed the multiplex PCR reads with MiXCR, giving one entry per CDR3 protein. The sample yields about 360,000 distinct CDR3 sequences, less than 15% seen once. The sequenced sample was blood. The receptor source for this set is a young woman with Graves' hyperthyroidism.

This clonotype showed up just a few times. The J gene is TRBJ1-4, the V gene TRBV19, with D unclear. Trimming took off 2 bases at V and 0 bases at J, with 13 bases between the two ends. The V gene's germline CDR1 is LNHDA and CDR2 SQIVND (reference sequence). The length of the CDR3 is 17 residues. CDR3 sequence reads: CASSIYPSGATNEKLFF. DNA for the CDR3: TGTGCCAGTAGTATATATCCCAGCGGTGCAACTAATGAAAAACTGTTTTTT. The variable domain in full, completed from reference TRBV19 and TRBJ1-4, reads DGGITQSPKYLFRKEGQNVTLSCEQNLNHDAMYWYRQDPGQGLRLIYYSQIVNDFQKGDIAEGYSVSREKKESFPLTVTSAQKNPTAFYLCASSIYPSGATNEKLFFGSGTQLSVL.

This clonotype was seen many times. The V and J genes are TRBV28 and TRBJ1-2; D unclear. The CDR3 is 16 amino acids. Germline V gene data show CDR1 as MDHEN and CDR2 as SYDVKM. V was cut by 5 bases and J by 2 bases, with 18 bases left in between. The CDR3: CASSAPGGLRNYGYTF. The CDR3 DNA reads TGTGCCAGCAGTGCCCCCGGCGGCCTTAGAAACTATGGCTACACCTTC.

This clonotype was recorded many times. The rearrangement joins TRBV7-9 to TRBJ2-5; D ambiguous. The CDR3 runs 11 residues. Germline lookup yields CDR1 SEHNR and CDR2 FQNEAQ (reference sequence). The ends were cut back, 6 bases at V and 5 bases at J, with 7 bases in the middle. The CDR3 protein is CASRGMETQYF. DNA for the CDR3: TGTGCCAGCAGGGGGATGGAGACCCAGTACTTC.

This clonotype was seen at least ten times. This chain uses TRBV10-3 with TRBJ1-1, with TRBD1 matching 9 bases. CDR1 is ENHRY, CDR2 SYGVKD, per germline. The CDR3 runs 15 residues. V shed 4 bases, J shed 1 base, and the junction held 4 bases outside the gene matches. In DNA form, the CDR3 reads TGTGCCATCAGTGCCCCGGGACAGGGGAACACTGAAGCTTTCTTT. Translated: CAISAPGQGNTEAFF.

This clonotype was seen only a few times. The chain couples TRBV4-2 to TRBJ1-5; 7 positions agree with TRBD1. Germline V gene data show CDR1 as LGHNA and CDR2 as YNFKEQ. The CDR3 contains 16 residues. Trimming cost V 4 bases and J 2 bases; bases outside gene matches: 8. The CDR3 DNA reads TGTGCCAGCAGCCTAACAGACAGGGACGGCAATCAGCCCCAGCATTTT. This gives the protein CASSLTDRDGNQPQHF.

Many counts were recorded for this clonotype. The rearrangement joins TRBV7-8 to TRBJ2-5; the D gene is possibly TRBD1 (5 bases). Trimming stripped 5 bases from V and 5 bases from J, with 12 bases between. CDR1 and CDR2 (germline): SGHVS, FQNEAQ. The CDR3 consists of 13 residues. The CDR3 coding sequence is TGTGCCAGCAGCACCAGGGTGTCTGAGACCCAGTACTTC. This codes for CASSTRVSETQYF.

This clonotype has a count of ten or more. The chain couples TRBV10-3 to TRBJ1-2, with D maybe TRBD1 (5 bases). This CDR3 region has 15 residues. Trimming shortened V by 4 bases and J by 4 bases, and 16 bases separated the two germline ends. Germline lookup yields CDR1 ENHRY and CDR2 SYGVKD. Here the CDR3 reads CAISGGDSSVYGYTF. Here the CDR3 DNA reads TGTGCCATCAGTGGGGGTGACAGTAGCGTCTATGGCTACACCTTC.

This clonotype has just a few counts. This chain uses TRBV14 with TRBJ1-3, with no clear D. Germline CDR1 and CDR2: SGHDN and FVKESK. The CDR3 extends over 16 amino acids. Trimming cost V 4 bases and J 2 bases, with 15 bases left between them. CDR3 nucleotide sequence: TGTGCCAGCAGCCTTCCCGGATTCTGGCCTGGAAACACCATATATTTT. Protein sequence: CASSLPGFWPGNTIYF. Using reference TRBV14 and TRBJ1-3 for the parts outside the CDR3, the full variable domain is EAGVTQFPSHSVIEKGQTVTLRCDPISGHDNLYWYRRVMGKEIKFLLHFVKESKQDESGMPNNRFLAERTGGTYSTLKVQPAELEDSGVYFCASSLPGFWPGNTIYFGEGSWLTVV.

In this sample, this clonotype turned up many times. The rearrangement joins TRBV27 to TRBJ1-1; possible D gene TRBD1, 6 bases. Trimming stripped 2 bases from V and 4 bases from J, with 11 bases between. The CDR3 length is 14 residues. Germline V gene sequence: CDR1 MNHEY, CDR2 SMNVEV (reference sequence). CDR3: CASSLQGYGTEAFF. The CDR3 DNA reads as TGTGCCAGCAGTTTACAGGGGTACGGCACTGAAGCTTTCTTT.

This clonotype has only a few counts. The chain combines TRBV20-1 with TRBJ1-6; D remains unclear. Trimming cost V 5 bases and J 7 bases, with 21 bases left between them. There are 16 residues in the CDR3. Germline V CDR1 and CDR2: DFQATT, SNEGSKA (reference sequence). CDR3 loop: CSAPTDRTGANSPLHF. CDR3 DNA sequence: TGCAGTGCTCCAACCGACCGGACGGGTGCAAATTCACCCCTCCACTTT.

There are a few counts of this clonotype. CDR3 in DNA: TGTGCCAGCAGCCAAATAGACAACCCCACCTACGAGCAGTACTTC. Amino acid sequence: CASSQIDNPTYEQYF. V usage is TRBV14 and J usage is TRBJ2-7; D is uncertain. This CDR3 has 15 amino acids. The V end lost 2 bases, the J end lost 2 bases, and 13 bases lay between the germline ends. Germline CDR1 and CDR2: SGHDN and FVKESK.

This clonotype was detected ten times or more. This rearrangement joins TRBV20-1 to TRBJ2-5; possibly TRBD1 or TRBD2 for D (5 bases each). This CDR3 has 12 residues. The V gene lost 5 bases and the J gene lost 3 bases, with 10 bases spanning the gap. The germline V gene encodes CDR1 DFQATT and CDR2 SNEGSKA (reference sequence). Here the CDR3 DNA reads TGCAGTGCTGGTCGGGGCAAAGAGACCCAGTACTTC. Translated: CSAGRGKETQYF.

This clonotype occurred a few times. The gene calls are TRBV20-1 and TRBJ1-2; 7 nucleotides align to TRBD1. Per germline, CDR1 DFQATT and CDR2 SNEGSKA (reference sequence). V was clipped by 4 bases and J by 4 bases; unmatched bases: 6. This CDR3 comprises 13 residues. CDR3 DNA: TGCAGTGCTACCGAACAGGGGAGCTATGGCTACACCTTC. As protein: CSATEQGSYGYTF.

This clonotype was found a few times. The chain couples TRBV4-2 to TRBJ2-1, with D maybe TRBD2 (6 bases). The CDR3 is 17 amino acids. Deletions cut 3 bases from V and 2 bases from J, with 17 bases between. Germline V gene sequence: CDR1 LGHNA, CDR2 YNFKEQ. The CDR3 spells CASSQHRDGRAYNEQFF. Here the CDR3 DNA reads TGTGCCAGCAGCCAGCATCGTGACGGGAGAGCCTACAATGAGCAGTTCTTC.

The table lists this clonotype with many counts. The rearrangement links TRBV7-2 to TRBJ2-5; TRBD2 matches 10 bases. J was trimmed by 4 bases and V by 5 bases; bases with no gene match: 10. Germline V gene sequence: CDR1 SGHTA, CDR2 FQGNSA. The CDR3 totals 16 residues. The CDR3 DNA is TGTGCCAGCAGCCCCCCAGCGGGAGGGCCTTTAGAGACCCAGTACTTC. It encodes CASSPPAGGPLETQYF.

This clonotype was counted at least ten times. The chain joins TRBV5-1 to TRBJ2-1, with D possibly being TRBD2 (6 bases). CDR1 SGHRS and CDR2 YFSETQ come from the germline V gene. V shed 4 bases and J shed 5 bases, with 13 bases lying between them. There are 14 residues in the CDR3. CDR3 bases: TGCGCCAGCAGCAATAGCGGTTCTCACAATGAGCAGTTCTTC. The encoded protein is CASSNSGSHNEQFF. The entire variable domain, with the rest obtained from reference TRBV5-1 and TRBJ2-1, is as follows: KAGVTQTPRYLIKTRGQQVTLSCSPISGHRSVSWYQQTPGQGLQFLFEYFSETQRNKGNFPGRFSGRQFSNSRSEMNVSTLELGDSALYLCASSNSGSHNEQFFGPGTRLTVL.

This clonotype was recorded at least ten times. The rearrangement uses TRBV6-2 or TRBV6-3 and TRBJ2-6, with TRBD2 as a possible D gene (5 bases). Trimming left V 6 bases short and J 4 bases short, with 10 bases between. The CDR3 is 14 residues long. From germline, CDR1 is MNHEY and CDR2 SVGEGT. CDR3: CASRVSGGANVLTF. The DNA for the CDR3 is TGTGCCAGCAGGGTGTCGGGAGGGGCCAACGTCCTGACTTTC.

This clonotype was seen at least ten times. This chain uses TRBV12-3 or TRBV12-4 with TRBJ1-2; D gene unclear. Trimming took 0 bases from V and 4 from J, leaving 9 bases between them. The CDR3 has 14 amino acids. DNA of the CDR3: TGTGCCAGCAGTTTAGCTCGGGCTGGCTATGGCTACACCTTC. The encoded protein is CASSLARAGYGYTF.

This clonotype was seen ten or more times. The chain is built from TRBV7-3 and TRBJ2-5, with D perhaps TRBD1 (7 bases). Germline V gene data show CDR1 as SGHTA and CDR2 as FQGTGA. The CDR3 consists of 13 residues. V gave up 5 bases and J gave up 2 bases, with 9 bases separating them. The CDR3: CASSPGGQETQYF. The CDR3 region has the DNA TGTGCCAGCAGCCCAGGGGGGCAAGAGACCCAGTACTTC.

This clonotype was recorded many times. This chain links TRBV5-1 with TRBJ1-2; the D is unclear. From germline, CDR1 is SGHRS and CDR2 YFSETQ. The CDR3 is 16 residues long. V was pared by 0 bases and J by 4 bases, with 16 bases between. The chain's CDR3 is CASSLGQSFAGYGYTF. The CDR3 DNA reads TGCGCCAGCAGCTTGGGCCAGTCGTTTGCCGGCTATGGCTACACCTTC.

The table lists this clonotype with many counts. The CDR3 DNA reads TGCAGTGCTAGAACAGACAGCTCCTATAATTCACCCCTCCACTTT. Residues: CSARTDSSYNSPLHF. The chain couples TRBV20-1 to TRBJ1-6; D is perhaps TRBD1 (5 bases). V gave up 2 bases and J gave up 0 bases, with 8 bases separating them. Germline CDR1 DFQATT, CDR2 SNEGSKA (reference sequence). The CDR3 has 15 amino acids.

This clonotype was recorded at least ten times. V gene TRBV20-1 combines with J gene TRBJ2-7; D gene unclear. The CDR3 has 13 amino acids. Germline loops: CDR1 DFQATT, CDR2 SNEGSKA (reference sequence). V gave up 1 base and J gave up 3 bases, with 10 bases separating them. The CDR3 reads CSARGLRDYEQYF. CDR3 nucleotide sequence: TGCAGTGCTAGAGGGCTAAGGGACTACGAGCAGTACTTC.